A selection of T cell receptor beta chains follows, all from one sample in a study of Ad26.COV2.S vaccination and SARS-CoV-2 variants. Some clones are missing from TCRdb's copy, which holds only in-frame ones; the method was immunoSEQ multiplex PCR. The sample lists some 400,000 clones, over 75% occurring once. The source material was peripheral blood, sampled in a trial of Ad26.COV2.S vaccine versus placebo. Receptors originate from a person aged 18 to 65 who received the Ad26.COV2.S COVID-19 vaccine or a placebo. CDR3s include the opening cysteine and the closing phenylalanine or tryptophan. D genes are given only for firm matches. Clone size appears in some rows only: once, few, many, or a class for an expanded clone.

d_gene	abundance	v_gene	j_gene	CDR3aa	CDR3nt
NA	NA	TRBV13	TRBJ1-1	CASSLSGGTEAFF	TGTGCCAGCAGCTTATCTGGCGGTACTGAAGCTTTCTTT
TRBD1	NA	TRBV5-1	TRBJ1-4	CASSLDRGNTNEKLFF	TGCGCCAGCAGCTTAGACAGGGGTAATACTAATGAAAAACTGTTTTTT
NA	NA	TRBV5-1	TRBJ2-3	CASRREQGALTDTQYF	TGCGCCAGCAGAAGGGAGCAGGGTGCCCTCACAGATACGCAGTATTTT
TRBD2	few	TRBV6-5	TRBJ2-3	CASSPREGRGTQYF	TGTGCCAGCAGTCCGCGGGAGGGCCGGGGTACGCAGTATTTT
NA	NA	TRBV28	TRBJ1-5	CASGPRGRPQHF	TGTGCCAGCGGCCCCCGGGGGAGACCCCAGCATTTT
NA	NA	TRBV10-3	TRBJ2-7	CAISDKGQGSREQYF	TGTGCCATCAGTGACAAGGGGCAGGGGTCGAGGGAGCAGTACTTC
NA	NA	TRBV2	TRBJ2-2	CASSVKQANTGELFF	TGTGCCAGCAGTGTTAAGCAGGCGAACACCGGGGAGCTGTTTTTT
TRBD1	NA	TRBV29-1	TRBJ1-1	CSVSTGGTEAFF	TGCAGCGTTTCGACAGGGGGCACTGAAGCTTTCTTT
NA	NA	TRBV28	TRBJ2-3	CASSLSGDFQDTQYF	TGTGCCAGCAGTTTAAGTGGGGACTTCCAGGATACGCAGTATTTT
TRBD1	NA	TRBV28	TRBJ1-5	CASSLFETGAPYSNQPQHF	TGTGCCAGCAGTTTATTCGAGACAGGGGCCCCATATAGCAATCAGCCCCAGCATTTT
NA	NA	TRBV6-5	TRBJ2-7	CASGVLEPGEQYF	TGTGCCAGCGGAGTTCTAGAGCCGGGCGAGCAGTACTTC
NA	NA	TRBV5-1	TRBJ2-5	CASSSRQLQETQYF	TGCGCCAGCAGCTCCAGACAGCTACAAGAGACCCAGTACTTC
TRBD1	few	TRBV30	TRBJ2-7	CAWSLGQGSSYEQYF	TGTGCCTGGAGCCTCGGACAGGGGAGCTCCTACGAGCAGTACTTC
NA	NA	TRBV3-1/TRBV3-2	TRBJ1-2	CASSQNAAGGSGYTF	TGTGCCAGCAGCCAAAATGCGGCGGGGGGCTCTGGCTACACCTTC
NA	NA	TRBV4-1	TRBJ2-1	CASSHYGTPRDEQFF	TGCGCCAGCAGCCATTACGGGACTCCTAGGGATGAGCAGTTCTTC
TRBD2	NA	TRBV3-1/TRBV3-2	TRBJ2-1	CASSPGGGWGNEQFF	TGTGCCAGCAGCCCGGGAGGGGGATGGGGCAATGAGCAGTTCTTC
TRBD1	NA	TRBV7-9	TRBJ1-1	CASSLPTGVNTEAFF	TGTGCCAGCAGCTTACCCACAGGGGTGAACACTGAAGCTTTCTTT
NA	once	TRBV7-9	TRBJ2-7	CASSSPSSYEQYF	TGTGCCAGCAGCTCGCCTAGCTCCTACGAGCAGTACTTC
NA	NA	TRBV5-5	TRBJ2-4	CASSLLLSQATKNIQYF	TGTGCCAGCAGCTTGCTGCTCTCACAGGCTACCAAAAACATTCAGTACTTC
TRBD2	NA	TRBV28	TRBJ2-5	CASIKLAGDRETQYF	TGTGCCAGCATTAAACTAGCGGGAGACCGAGAGACCCAGTACTTC
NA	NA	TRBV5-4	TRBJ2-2	CASSLWALTGELFF	TGTGCCAGCAGCTTGTGGGCTTTAACCGGGGAGCTGTTTTTT
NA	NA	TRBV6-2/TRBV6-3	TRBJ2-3	CASSSPPRDTQYF	TGTGCCAGCAGTTCTCCGCCCCGGGATACGCAGTATTTT
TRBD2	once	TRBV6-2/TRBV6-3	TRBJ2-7	CASSRPGLAGFYEQYF	TGTGCCAGCAGCCGCCCCGGACTAGCGGGCTTCTACGAGCAGTACTTC
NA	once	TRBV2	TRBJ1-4	CASSGRGGNEKLFF	TGTGCCAGCAGTGGCAGGGGTGGTAATGAAAAACTGTTTTTT
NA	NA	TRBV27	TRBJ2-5	CASSLPGTPGTQYF	TGTGCCAGCAGTTTGCCCGGGACTCCGGGCACCCAGTACTTC
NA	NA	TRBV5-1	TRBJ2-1	CASSLPGEQFF	TGCGCCAGCAGCTTGCCAGGAGAGCAGTTCTTC
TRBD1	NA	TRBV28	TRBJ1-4	CASSPQDRGKEKLFF	TGTGCCAGCAGTCCCCAGGACAGGGGAAAAGAAAAACTGTTTTTT
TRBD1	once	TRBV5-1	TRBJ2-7	CASSGGTGGRSRSSYEQYF	TGCGCCAGCAGCGGCGGGACAGGGGGCCGTTCGAGGAGCTCCTACGAGCAGTACTTC
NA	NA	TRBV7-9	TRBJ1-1	CATRREHTEAFF	TGTGCCACTCGTCGGGAACACACTGAAGCTTTCTTT
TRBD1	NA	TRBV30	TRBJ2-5	CAWEGAGETQYF	TGTGCCTGGGAGGGGGCTGGGGAGACCCAGTACTTC
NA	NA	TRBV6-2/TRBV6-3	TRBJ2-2	CASSYRRTLPGAGELFF	TGTGCCAGCAGTTACCGGCGGACCCTCCCGGGGGCCGGGGAGCTGTTTTTT
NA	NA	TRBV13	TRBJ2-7	CASSLDSYEQYF	TGTGCCAGCAGCTTAGACTCCTACGAGCAGTACTTC